These T cell receptor beta chains were read from a single sample in a study of a mutant IDH1 vaccine in newly diagnosed glioma. No antigen has been assigned to these receptors. Profiled with immunoSEQ multiplex PCR; TCRdb holds only in-frame clones, not every one. This sample has around 57,000 clones, with under 90% found just once. The sequencing here drew on PBMCs, taken from a glioma patient whose treatment included an IDH1 peptide vaccine. Source of these receptors: a man aged 30 to 39 with glioma. Both conserved end residues are part of each CDR3. The D gene is left open where the match is weak. Clone size, where shown, is once, few, many, or a class for clones that have expanded.

clone size	V gene	D gene	J gene	CDR3 protein	CDR3 DNA
.	TRBV5-1	TRBD1	TRBJ2-7	CASSLGQGIYEQYF	TGCGCCAGCAGCTTGGGACAGGGCATCTACGAGCAGTACTTC
.	TRBV6-5	.	TRBJ1-1	CASSYRLGTEAFF	TGTGCCAGCAGTTATCGCCTGGGGACTGAAGCTTTCTTT
.	TRBV30	.	TRBJ1-1	CAWSVRAGMGLNTEAFF	TGTGCCTGGAGTGTACGAGCGGGGATGGGATTAAACACTGAAGCTTTCTTT
.	TRBV11-2	TRBD1	TRBJ2-3	CAVRDREGTQYF	TGTGCCGTCCGGGACAGGGAGGGTACGCAGTATTTT
few	TRBV14	.	TRBJ1-1	CASSQISLGTEAFF	TGTGCCAGCAGCCAAATAAGTTTAGGGACGGAAGCTTTCTTT
once	TRBV19	.	TRBJ2-5	CASSTIRDFQETQYF	TGTGCCAGTAGTACAATCCGGGACTTTCAAGAGACCCAGTACTTC
.	TRBV6-1	.	TRBJ1-1	CASRADRRTEAFF	TGTGCCAGCAGGGCGGACAGAAGAACTGAAGCTTTCTTT
.	TRBV27	TRBD2	TRBJ2-1	CASSWTSGGADEQFF	TGTGCCAGCAGTTGGACTAGCGGGGGGGCGGATGAGCAGTTCTTC
.	TRBV7-9	TRBD1	TRBJ2-7	CASSLPGQGTATYEQYF	TGTGCCAGCAGCCTTCCGGGACAGGGGACCGCGACCTACGAGCAGTACTTC
few	TRBV29-1	TRBD1	TRBJ1-1	CSVVSRDRDTEAFF	TGCAGCGTGGTCTCCCGGGACAGGGACACTGAAGCTTTCTTT
.	TRBV7-9	TRBD1	TRBJ2-2	CASSLAPGTGTGELFF	TGTGCCAGCAGCTTAGCGCCCGGGACAGGCACCGGGGAGCTGTTTTTT
.	TRBV10-1	TRBD2	TRBJ2-1	CASSESRTSGVRGQFF	TGCGCCAGCAGTGAGTCCAGGACTAGCGGGGTGAGGGGGCAGTTCTTC
.	TRBV19	.	TRBJ1-4	CASSMEGRRSRSEKLFF	TGTGCCAGTAGTATGGAGGGGAGGAGGTCCCGAAGTGAAAAACTGTTTTTT
once	TRBV19	.	TRBJ1-6	CASKGQWGSPLHF	TGTGCCAGTAAAGGACAATGGGGTTCACCCCTCCACTTT
.	TRBV27	TRBD1	TRBJ2-7	CASAARTGSYEQYF	TGTGCCAGCGCTGCCAGGACAGGCTCCTACGAGCAGTACTTC
.	TRBV9	.	TRBJ2-3	CASSVGGDTQYF	TGTGCCAGCAGCGTAGGGGGAGATACGCAGTATTTT
.	TRBV4-1	TRBD2	TRBJ2-5	CASSILSGGPIQETQYF	TGCGCCAGCAGCATTCTTAGCGGGGGGCCCATCCAAGAGACCCAGTACTTC
.	TRBV15	TRBD1	TRBJ2-5	CATSRDLGQSETQYF	TGTGCCACCAGCAGAGATCTGGGACAGTCAGAGACCCAGTACTTC
.	TRBV25-1	TRBD1	TRBJ1-5	CASRDGQGSNQPQHF	TGTGCCAGCCGAGACGGACAGGGGAGCAATCAGCCCCAGCATTTT
.	TRBV5-5	TRBD1	TRBJ2-5	CASVLAGQGALTQYF	TGTGCCAGCGTGCTTGCAGGACAGGGGGCGTTGACCCAGTACTTC
.	TRBV7-8	.	TRBJ2-1	CASPPRDWAQGYYNEQFF	TGTGCCAGCCCCCCGAGGGATTGGGCTCAGGGGTACTACAATGAGCAGTTCTTC
.	TRBV7-6	TRBD1	TRBJ2-2	CASSRPPRDRGRSGTGELFF	TGTGCCAGCAGCCGGCCCCCCCGGGACAGGGGGCGTTCGGGCACCGGGGAGCTGTTTTTT
.	TRBV18	.	TRBJ1-1	CASSPQSMNTEAFF	TGTGCCAGCTCACCGCAGTCCATGAACACTGAAGCTTTCTTT
.	TRBV6-1	.	TRBJ1-1	CASRSYMGDTEAFF	TGTGCCAGCAGATCTTATATGGGGGACACTGAAGCTTTCTTT
.	TRBV29-1	TRBD1	TRBJ1-2	CSVEEKGAGGYTF	TGCAGCGTTGAAGAAAAGGGGGCTGGGGGCTACACCTTC
.	TRBV14	.	TRBJ2-5	CASSAFVAQTQYF	TGTGCCAGCAGTGCCTTCGTGGCGCAGACCCAGTACTTC
.	TRBV9	.	TRBJ2-1	CASSARASPYNEQFF	TGTGCCAGCAGCGCGCGGGCTAGCCCTTACAATGAGCAGTTCTTC
.	TRBV5-8	TRBD1	TRBJ2-1	CASSLGDRGYNEQFF	TGTGCCAGCAGCTTGGGGGACAGGGGTTACAATGAGCAGTTCTTC
.	TRBV6-1	TRBD1	TRBJ1-4	CASDRGRFEKLFF	TGTGCCAGTGACAGGGGGAGGTTTGAAAAACTGTTTTTT
few	TRBV5-1	.	TRBJ2-7	CASSLEAGASYEQYF	TGCGCCAGCAGCTTGGAGGCCGGGGCTTCCTACGAGCAGTACTTC
.	TRBV5-4	TRBD1	TRBJ1-2	CASSLEQGKGSYTF	TGTGCCAGCAGCTTGGAACAGGGGAAGGGAAGCTACACCTTC
.	TRBV6-5	TRBD1	TRBJ2-3	CASSYLPGTDTDTQYF	TGTGCCAGCAGTTACCTTCCCGGGACAGACACAGATACGCAGTATTTT